The 2 T cell receptor beta chains below were found in one sample sequenced in a study of blood T cell repertoires in COVID-19. Sequencing was performed with immunoSEQ multiplex PCR; in TCRdb, only in-frame clones are kept and a portion is missing. The data show over 200,000 clones, around nine tenths seen once. The sample comprised peripheral blood. The receptor set was obtained from a woman in her sixties with acute or convalescent COVID-19.

The chain combines TRBV20-1 with TRBJ1-1, with D unresolved. With 3 bases removed from V and 7 bases from J, the gap between germline ends came to 9 bases. In germline, CDR1 is DFQATT, CDR2 SNEGSKA (reference sequence). The CDR3 is 11 amino acids. CDR3 sequence: CSASGSIEAFF. CDR3 nucleotide sequence: TGCAGTGCTAGCGGGAGCATTGAAGCTTTCTTT.

The chain is built from TRBV6-2 or TRBV6-3 and TRBJ2-1, with 8 positions matching TRBD1. The CDR3 is 15 amino acids. Germline CDR1 reads MNHEY; CDR2 reads SVGEGT. V trimming: 5 bases; J trimming: 5 bases; junction bases outside the gene matches: 8. The CDR3 here is CASSTTGDRNNEQFF. The DNA for the CDR3 is TGTGCCAGCAGTACCACAGGGGACAGGAACAATGAGCAGTTCTTC.